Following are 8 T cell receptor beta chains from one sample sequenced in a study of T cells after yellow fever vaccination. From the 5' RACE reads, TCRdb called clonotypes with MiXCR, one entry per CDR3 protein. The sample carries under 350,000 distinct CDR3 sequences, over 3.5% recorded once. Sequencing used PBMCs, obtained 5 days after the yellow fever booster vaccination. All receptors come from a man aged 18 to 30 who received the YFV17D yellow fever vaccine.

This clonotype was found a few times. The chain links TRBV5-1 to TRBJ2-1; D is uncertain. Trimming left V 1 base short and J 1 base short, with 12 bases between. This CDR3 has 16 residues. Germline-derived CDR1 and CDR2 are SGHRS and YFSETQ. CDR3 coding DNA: TGCGCCAGCAGCTTGTACGGTTTAGGGTCCTACAATGAGCAGTTCTTC. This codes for CASSLYGLGSYNEQFF.

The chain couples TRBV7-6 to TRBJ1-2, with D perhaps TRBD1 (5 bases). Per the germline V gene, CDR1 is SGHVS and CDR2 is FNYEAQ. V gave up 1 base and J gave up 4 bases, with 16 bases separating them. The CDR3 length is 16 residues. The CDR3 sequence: CASSLGGSTVPYGYTF. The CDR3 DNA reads TGTGCCAGCAGCTTAGGTGGTTCGACAGTCCCCTATGGCTACACCTTC.

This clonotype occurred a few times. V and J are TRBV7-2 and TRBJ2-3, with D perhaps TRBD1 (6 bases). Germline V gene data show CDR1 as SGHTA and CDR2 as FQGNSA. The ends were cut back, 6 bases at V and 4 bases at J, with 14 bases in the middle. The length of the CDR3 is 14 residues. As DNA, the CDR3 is TGTGCCAGCAGGAACCAAAGGGGGTCAGATACGCAGTATTTT. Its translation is CASRNQRGSDTQYF.

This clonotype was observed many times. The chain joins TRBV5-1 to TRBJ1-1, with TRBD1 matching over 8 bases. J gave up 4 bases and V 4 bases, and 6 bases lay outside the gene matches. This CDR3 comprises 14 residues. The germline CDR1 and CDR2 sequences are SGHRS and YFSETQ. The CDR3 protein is CASSNTGGSTEAFF. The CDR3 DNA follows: TGCGCCAGCAGCAATACAGGGGGATCCACTGAAGCTTTCTTT.

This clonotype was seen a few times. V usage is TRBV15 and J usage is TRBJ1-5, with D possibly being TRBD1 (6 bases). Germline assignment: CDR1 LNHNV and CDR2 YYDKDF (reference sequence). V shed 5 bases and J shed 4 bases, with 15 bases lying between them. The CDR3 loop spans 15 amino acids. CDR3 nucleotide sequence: TGTGCCACCAGCTTCGGAGGGGGACCTAATCAGCCCCAGCATTTT. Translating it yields CATSFGGGPNQPQHF.

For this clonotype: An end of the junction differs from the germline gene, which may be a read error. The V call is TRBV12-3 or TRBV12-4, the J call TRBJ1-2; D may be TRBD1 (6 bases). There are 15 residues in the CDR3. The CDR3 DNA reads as TGTGCCTGCAGTTTAAGTAGACAGGCCCTTGGTGGCTACACCTTC. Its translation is CACSLSRQALGGYTF.

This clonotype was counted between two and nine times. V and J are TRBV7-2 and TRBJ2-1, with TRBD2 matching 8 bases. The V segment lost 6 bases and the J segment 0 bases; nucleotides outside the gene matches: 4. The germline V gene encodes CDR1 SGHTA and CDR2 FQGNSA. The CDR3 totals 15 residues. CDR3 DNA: TGTGCCAGCAGGGTTAGCGGGGCCTCCTACAATGAGCAGTTCTTC. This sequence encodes CASRVSGASYNEQFF.

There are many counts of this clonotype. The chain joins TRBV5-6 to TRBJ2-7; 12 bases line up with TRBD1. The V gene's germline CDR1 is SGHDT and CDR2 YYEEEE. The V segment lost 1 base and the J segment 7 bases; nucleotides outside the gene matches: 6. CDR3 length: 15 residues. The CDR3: CASSLPGQGAGEQYF. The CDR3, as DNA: TGTGCCAGCAGCTTGCCGGGACAGGGGGCGGGGGAGCAGTACTTC.